A single sample is the source of the 9 T cell receptor beta chains below, sequenced in a study of Ad26.COV2.S vaccination and SARS-CoV-2 variants. Here immunoSEQ multiplex PCR was the method, and the copy in TCRdb shows in-frame clones only, minus some. The sample has about 350,000 clones; 75% to 90% are singletons. Treatment described: 15 to 20 received Ad26.COV2.S at low or high dose, single or two shots; five or six received placebo; per-sample allocation not given. Material that was analyzed had been drawn on day 63 after the first vaccine or placebo injection. Sequencing used peripheral blood, obtained in a trial of Ad26.COV2.S vaccine versus placebo. Receptors originate from a person between 18 and 65 years old who received the Ad26.COV2.S COVID-19 vaccine or a placebo.

V and J are TRBV4-3 and TRBJ1-2; D might be TRBD1 (5 bases). The CDR3 runs to 19 residues. Trimming shortened V by 0 bases and J by 5 bases, and 25 bases separated the two germline ends. The germline V gene has CDR1 LGHNA and CDR2 YSLEER. CDR3 DNA sequence: TGCGCCAGCAGCCAAGATCATCTGGTGAGGGGTAGGGTCGGTTATGGCTACACCTTC. It codes for CASSQDHLVRGRVGYGYTF.

This chain connects TRBV2 to TRBJ2-5; 11 bases map to TRBD2. The CDR3 has 17 residues. The V segment lost 5 bases and the J segment 5 bases; nucleotides outside the gene matches: 13. Germline V CDR1 and CDR2: SNHLY, FYNNEI. CDR3 in DNA: TGTGCCAGCAGTACCTCGGTAGCGGGAGGGCCTGGTGAGACCCAGTACTTC. This sequence encodes CASSTSVAGGPGETQYF. Looking up the rest from reference TRBV2 and TRBJ2-5 gives the full variable domain: EPEVTQTPSHQVTQMGQEVILRCVPISNHLYFYWYRQILGQKVEFLVSFYNNEISEKSEIFDDQFSVERPDGSNFTLKIRSTKLEDSAMYFCASSTSVAGGPGETQYFGPGTRLLVL.

The chain combines TRBV28 with TRBJ2-3; weak D call: TRBD2 (5 bases). CDR3 length: 14 residues. V gave up 5 bases and J gave up 4 bases, with 13 bases separating them. Germline V CDR1 and CDR2: MDHEN, SYDVKM. The CDR3 DNA sequence: TGTGCCAGCAGTCTCCCCCGGGGATCAGATACGCAGTATTTT. Residues: CASSLPRGSDTQYF.

This clone was found once. The same CDR3 is also encoded by other DNA sequences in this sample. This chain uses TRBV5-1 with TRBJ1-5; the D is unclear. Trimming removed 0 bases from V and 2 bases from J, with 3 bases in between. CDR1 is SGHRS, CDR2 YFSETQ, per germline. The CDR3 extends over 13 amino acids. CDR3 loop: CASSLDGNQPQHF. The CDR3 coding sequence is TGCGCCAGCAGCTTGGACGGCAATCAGCCCCAGCATTTT.

The genes are TRBV6-5 and TRBJ2-5; D gene ambiguous. Germline CDR1 MNHEY, CDR2 SVGAGI. This CDR3 has 12 residues. The ends were cut back, 7 bases at V and 4 bases at J, with 10 bases in the middle. The DNA for the CDR3 is TGTGCCAGCATTGTACGACGAGAGACCCAGTACTTC. Its protein product is CASIVRRETQYF.

This clone has a handful of counts. Since a much larger clone is just one base distant, this may be a read error. V gene TRBV27 combines with J gene TRBJ1-3; the D is unclear. Germline lookup yields CDR1 MNHEY and CDR2 SMNVEV (reference sequence). V was clipped by 6 bases and J by 0 bases, with 9 bases between them. The CDR3 extends over 14 amino acids. CDR3 coding DNA: TGTGCCAGCAGCGCCGGCCCCTCTGGAAACACCATATATTTT. It encodes CASSAGPSGNTIYF.

This sequence joins TRBV6-5 and TRBJ2-1; D remains unclear. Germline assignment: CDR1 MNHEY and CDR2 SVGAGI. Trimming pared 5 bases from V and 2 bases from J, leaving 7 bases between. CDR3 length equals 13 residues. This CDR3 is CASSRHAYNEQFF. The CDR3 nucleotides are TGTGCCAGCAGTCGGCACGCCTACAATGAGCAGTTCTTC.

The V call is TRBV9, the J call TRBJ2-7; D remains unclear. The CDR3 runs to 15 residues. Germline loops: CDR1 SGDLS, CDR2 YYNGEE. Between the trimmed V and J ends, which lost 3 bases and 2 bases, there was a span of 15 bases. The CDR3 spells CASSAGVQNTYEQYF. In DNA form, the CDR3 reads TGTGCCAGCAGCGCCGGAGTTCAGAACACCTACGAGCAGTACTTC.

The CDR3 reads CASSPGTGLEQPQHF. In DNA form, the CDR3 reads TGCGCCAGCAGCCCCGGGACAGGGTTGGAGCAGCCCCAGCATTTT. The V and J genes are TRBV5-1 and TRBJ1-5, with 9 bases that match TRBD1. V lost 4 bases and J lost 7; bases outside the gene matches: 9. Germline CDR1 reads SGHRS; CDR2 reads YFSETQ. This CDR3 comprises 15 residues.